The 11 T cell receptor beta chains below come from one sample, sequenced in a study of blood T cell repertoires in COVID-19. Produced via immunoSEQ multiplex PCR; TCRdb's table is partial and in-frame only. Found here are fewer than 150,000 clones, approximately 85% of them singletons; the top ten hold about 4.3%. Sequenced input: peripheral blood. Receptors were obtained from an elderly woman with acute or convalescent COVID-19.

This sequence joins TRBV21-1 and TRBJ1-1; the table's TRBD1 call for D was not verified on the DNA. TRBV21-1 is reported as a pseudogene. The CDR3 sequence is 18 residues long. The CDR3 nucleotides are TGTGCCAGCAGCAAAGGGGACAGGGGGGAATGTCCGAACACTGAAGCTTTCTTT. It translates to CASSKGDRGECPNTEAFF.

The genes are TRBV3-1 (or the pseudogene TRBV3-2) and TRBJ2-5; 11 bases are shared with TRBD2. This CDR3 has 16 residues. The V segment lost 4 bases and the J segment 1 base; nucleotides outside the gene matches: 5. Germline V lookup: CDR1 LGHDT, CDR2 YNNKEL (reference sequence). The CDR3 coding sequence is TGTGCCAGCAGCCCTCTAGCGGGGGGACCCCAAGAGACCCAGTACTTC. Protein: CASSPLAGGPQETQYF.

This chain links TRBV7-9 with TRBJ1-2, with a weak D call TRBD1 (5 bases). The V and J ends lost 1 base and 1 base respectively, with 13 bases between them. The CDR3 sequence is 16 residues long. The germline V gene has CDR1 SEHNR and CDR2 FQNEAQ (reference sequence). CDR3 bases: TGTGCCAGCAGCTTAGAACAGGAGGGCGATAACTATGGCTACACCTTC. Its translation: CASSLEQEGDNYGYTF.

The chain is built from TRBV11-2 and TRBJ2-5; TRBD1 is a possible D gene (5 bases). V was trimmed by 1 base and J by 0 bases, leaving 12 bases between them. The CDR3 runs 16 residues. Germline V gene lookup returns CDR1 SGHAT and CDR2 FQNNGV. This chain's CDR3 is CASSLADSQYQETQYF. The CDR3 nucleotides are TGTGCCAGCAGCTTAGCTGACAGTCAGTACCAAGAGACCCAGTACTTC.

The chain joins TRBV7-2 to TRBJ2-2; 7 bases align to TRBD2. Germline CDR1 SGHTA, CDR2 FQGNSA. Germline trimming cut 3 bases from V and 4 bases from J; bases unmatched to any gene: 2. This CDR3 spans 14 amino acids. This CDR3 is CASSFGTTTGELFF. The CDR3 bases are TGTGCCAGCAGCTTCGGGACTACCACCGGGGAGCTGTTTTTT. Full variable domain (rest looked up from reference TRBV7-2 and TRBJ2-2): GAGVSQSPSNKVTEKGKDVELRCDPISGHTALYWYRQSLGQGLEFLIYFQGNSAPDKSGLPSDRFSAERTGGSVSTLTIQRTQQEDSAVYLCASSFGTTTGELFFGEGSRLTVL.

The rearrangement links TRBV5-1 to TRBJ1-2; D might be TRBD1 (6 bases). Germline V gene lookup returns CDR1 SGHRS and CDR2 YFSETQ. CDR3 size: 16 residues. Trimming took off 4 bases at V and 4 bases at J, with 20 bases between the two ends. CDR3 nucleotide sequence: TGCGCCAGCAGCCAACGCGGGGGCGAAATCTCCTATGGCTACACCTTC. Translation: CASSQRGGEISYGYTF. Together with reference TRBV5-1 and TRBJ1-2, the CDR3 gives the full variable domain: KAGVTQTPRYLIKTRGQQVTLSCSPISGHRSVSWYQQTPGQGLQFLFEYFSETQRNKGNFPGRFSGRQFSNSRSEMNVSTLELGDSALYLCASSQRGGEISYGYTFGSGTRLTVV.

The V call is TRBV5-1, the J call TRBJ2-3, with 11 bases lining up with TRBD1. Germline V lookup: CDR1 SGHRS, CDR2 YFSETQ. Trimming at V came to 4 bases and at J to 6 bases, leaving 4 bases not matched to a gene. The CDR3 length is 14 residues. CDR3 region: CASSPGQGGDTQYF. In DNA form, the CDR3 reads TGCGCCAGCAGCCCGGGACAGGGGGGTGATACGCAGTATTTT.

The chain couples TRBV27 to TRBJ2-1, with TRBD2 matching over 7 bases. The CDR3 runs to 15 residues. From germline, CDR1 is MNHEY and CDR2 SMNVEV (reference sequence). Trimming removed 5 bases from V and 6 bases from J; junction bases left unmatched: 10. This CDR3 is CASSPIAGVGNEQFF. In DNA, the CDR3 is TGTGCCAGCAGTCCTATAGCGGGTGTGGGCAATGAGCAGTTCTTC.

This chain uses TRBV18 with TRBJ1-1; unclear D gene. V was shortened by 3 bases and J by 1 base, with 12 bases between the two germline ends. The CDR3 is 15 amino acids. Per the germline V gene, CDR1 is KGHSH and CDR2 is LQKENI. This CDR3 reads CASSPWTRANTEAFF. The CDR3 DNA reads TGTGCCAGCTCACCCTGGACTCGGGCGAACACTGAAGCTTTCTTT.

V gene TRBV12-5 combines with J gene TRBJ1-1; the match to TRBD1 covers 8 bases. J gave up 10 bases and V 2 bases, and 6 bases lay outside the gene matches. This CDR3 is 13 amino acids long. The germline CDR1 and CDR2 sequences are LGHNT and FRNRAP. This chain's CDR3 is CASGLRQGAGAFF. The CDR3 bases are TGTGCTAGTGGTTTGCGTCAGGGGGCGGGAGCTTTCTTT. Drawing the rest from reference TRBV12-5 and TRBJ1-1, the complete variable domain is DARVTQTPRHKVTEMGQEVTMRCQPILGHNTVFWYRQTMMQGLELLAYFRNRAPLDDSGMPKDRFSAEMPDATLATLKIQPSEPRDSAVYFCASGLRQGAGAFFGQGTRLTVV.

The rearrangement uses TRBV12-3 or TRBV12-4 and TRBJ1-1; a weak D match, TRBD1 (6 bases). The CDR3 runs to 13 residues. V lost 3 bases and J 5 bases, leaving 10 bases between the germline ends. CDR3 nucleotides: TGTGCCAGCAGTTTTCAGGGGAGTACTGAAGCTTTCTTT. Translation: CASSFQGSTEAFF.